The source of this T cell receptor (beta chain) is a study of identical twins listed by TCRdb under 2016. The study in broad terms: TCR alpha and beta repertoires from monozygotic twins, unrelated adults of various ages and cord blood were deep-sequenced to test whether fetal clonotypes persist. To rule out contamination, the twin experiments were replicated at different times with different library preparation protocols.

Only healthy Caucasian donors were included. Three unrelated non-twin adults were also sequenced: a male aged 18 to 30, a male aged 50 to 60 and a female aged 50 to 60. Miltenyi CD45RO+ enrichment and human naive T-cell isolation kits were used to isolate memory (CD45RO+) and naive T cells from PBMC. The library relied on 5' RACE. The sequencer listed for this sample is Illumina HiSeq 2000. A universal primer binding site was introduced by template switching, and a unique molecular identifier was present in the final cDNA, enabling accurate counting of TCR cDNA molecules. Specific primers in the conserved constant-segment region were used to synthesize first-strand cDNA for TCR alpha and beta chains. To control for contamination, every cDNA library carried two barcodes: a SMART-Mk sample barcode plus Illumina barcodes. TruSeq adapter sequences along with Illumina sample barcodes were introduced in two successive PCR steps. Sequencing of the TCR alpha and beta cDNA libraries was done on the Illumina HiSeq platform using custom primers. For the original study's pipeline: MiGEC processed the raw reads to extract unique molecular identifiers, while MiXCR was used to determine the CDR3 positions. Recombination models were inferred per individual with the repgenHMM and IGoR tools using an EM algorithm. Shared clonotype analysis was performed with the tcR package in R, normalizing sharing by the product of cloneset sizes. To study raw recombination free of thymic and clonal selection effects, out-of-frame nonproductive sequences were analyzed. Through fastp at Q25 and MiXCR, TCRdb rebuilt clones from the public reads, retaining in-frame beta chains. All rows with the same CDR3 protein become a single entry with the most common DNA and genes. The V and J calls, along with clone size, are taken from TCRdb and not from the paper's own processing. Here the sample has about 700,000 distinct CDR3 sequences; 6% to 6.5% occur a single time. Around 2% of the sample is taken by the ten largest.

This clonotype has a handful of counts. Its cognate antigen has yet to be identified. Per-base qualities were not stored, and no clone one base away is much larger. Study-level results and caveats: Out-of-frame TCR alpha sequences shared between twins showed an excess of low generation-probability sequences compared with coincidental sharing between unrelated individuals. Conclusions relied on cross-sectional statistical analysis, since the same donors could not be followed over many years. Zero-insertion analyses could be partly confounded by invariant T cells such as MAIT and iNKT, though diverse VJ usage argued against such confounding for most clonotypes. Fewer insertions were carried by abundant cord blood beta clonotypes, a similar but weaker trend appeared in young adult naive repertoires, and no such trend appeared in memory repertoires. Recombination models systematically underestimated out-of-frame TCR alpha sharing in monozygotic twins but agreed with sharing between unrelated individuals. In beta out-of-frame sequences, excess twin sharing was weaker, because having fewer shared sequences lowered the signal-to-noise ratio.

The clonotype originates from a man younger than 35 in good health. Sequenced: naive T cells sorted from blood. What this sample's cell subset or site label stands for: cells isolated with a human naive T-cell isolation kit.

In nucleotide form, the sequence is TGTGCCAGCAGTGAGAGCAGTAATAGCAATCAGCCCCAGCATTTT. It translates as CASSESSNSNQPQHF. The chain uses TRBV2 and TRBJ1-5, with an unclear D gene assignment. V is pared back by 3 bases and J by 0 bases, with 9 bases lying between the germline termini. Inclusive of the bounding cysteine and phenylalanine, the CDR3 is 15 residues long. Of the read, only the CDR3 DNA is kept; its 45 bases are in frame from base 1. CDR1 and CDR2 are drawn from the germline V gene: SNHLY, FYNNEI.